The clone carrying this T cell receptor beta chain occurred once. Its antigen is not identified. V was shortened by 0 bases and J by 4 bases, with 13 bases between the two germline ends. Germline lookup yields CDR1 LGHNA and CDR2 YSLEER. The CDR3 consists of 15 residues. Time point defined: week 11, during vaccination. Each dose delivered 300 ug of mutant IDH1 20-mer peptide subcutaneously with imiquimod. Diagnosis in the donors showed new WHO grade 3 or 4 astrocytomas that were IDH1-mutant and ATRX-lost. The sample originates from a study of a mutant IDH1 vaccine in newly diagnosed glioma. Study at large: Most patients had radiochemotherapy with temozolomide before enrollment; others had one alone.

Libraries were prepared by immunoSEQ multiplex PCR; TCRdb keeps only in-frame clonotypes and omits some of them. The table shows 31,000 or so clones, with roughly 78% occurring only once. Sequences were derived from PBMCs, sampled from a glioma patient whose treatment included an IDH1 peptide vaccine. This chain links TRBV4-3 with TRBJ2-7, with D perhaps TRBD1 (8 bases). The receptor comes from a man aged 25 to 40 with glioma. The CDR3 reads CASSQDQQGGYEQYF. CDR3 bases: TGCGCCAGCAGCCAAGATCAACAGGGGGGGTACGAGCAGTACTTC.